This TCR beta chain appears in the sequencing data of a study of blood T cell repertoires in COVID-19. Study-wide context: COVID-19 samples, acute and convalescent, were from the United States, Italy and Spain.

Study processing details: By means of reference gene primer amplification, nucleated cell counts were estimated. Libraries were prepared by immunoSEQ multiplex PCR; TCRdb keeps only in-frame clonotypes and omits some of them. The V and J calls and clone size were taken over from that table, and D and trimming were inferred from the DNA. The sample includes around 300,000 clones, roughly nine tenths of them seen just once. J lost 7 bases, V lost 10 bases, and 9 bases had no gene match. In germline, CDR1 is MDHEN, CDR2 SYDVKM. The CDR3 length is 13 residues. Grouping used clinical history reported by participants in a survey and questionnaire.

The sequenced sample was PBMCs or T cells enriched from blood (not recorded which). This chain joins TRBV28 and TRBJ1-5, with 8 bases identical to TRBD1. The sequence was obtained from a woman between 50 and 59 years old who had recovered from COVID-19. The CDR3 region is CATQGAGRQPQHF. Here the CDR3 DNA reads TGTGCCACCCAGGGGGCAGGGCGACAGCCCCAGCATTTT. The entire variable domain, with the rest obtained from reference TRBV28 and TRBJ1-5, is as follows: DVKVTQSSRYLVKRTGEKVFLECVQDMDHENMFWYRQDPGLGLRLIYFSYDVKMKEKGDIPEGYSVSREKKERFSLILESASTNQTSMYLCATQGAGRQPQHFGDGTRLSIL.